This TCR beta chain is drawn from a study of regulatory T cells in long-lasting Graves disease. General observations from the study: Persistent Graves' patients showed a TCR diversity that was lower than that of newly diagnosed ones.

Time point: newly diagnosed GD, antithyroid drugs for less than 3 months. The TCR library used RNA extracted from PBMCs. Through Arm-PCR of CDR3 regions and iRepertoire HTBI primers, TCR beta libraries were built. One entry per CDR3 protein results from TCRdb running MiXCR on the multiplex PCR reads. The sample lists roughly 420,000 distinct CDR3 sequences, approximately 16% occurring once. This clonotype was detected ten times or more. The antigen remains undetermined. The CDR3 spans 12 residues. The V gene's germline CDR1 is MNHNS and CDR2 SASEGT. These data also formed part of another study, on T cells in Graves' hyperthyroidism and ophthalmopathy.

The gene calls are TRBV6-1 and TRBJ2-1; D not certain. This clonotype was sampled from a woman aged 18-29 years with Graves disease. Sequenced here: peripheral blood mononuclear cells (PBMCs), sampled at new diagnosis, from a patient treated with antithyroid drugs. The DNA for the CDR3 is TGTGCTTCCTCGATTTGGGCGGCTGAGCAGTTCTTC. It translates to CASSIWAAEQFF.